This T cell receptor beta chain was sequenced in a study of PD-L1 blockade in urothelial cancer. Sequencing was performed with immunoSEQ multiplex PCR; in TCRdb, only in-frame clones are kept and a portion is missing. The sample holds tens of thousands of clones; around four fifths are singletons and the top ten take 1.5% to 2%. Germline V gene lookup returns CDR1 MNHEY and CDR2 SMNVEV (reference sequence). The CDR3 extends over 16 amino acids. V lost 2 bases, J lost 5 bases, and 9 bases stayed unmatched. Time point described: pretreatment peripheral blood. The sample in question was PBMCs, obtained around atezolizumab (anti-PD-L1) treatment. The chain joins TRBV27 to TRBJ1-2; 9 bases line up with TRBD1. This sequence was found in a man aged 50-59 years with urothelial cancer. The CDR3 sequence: CASSLKQGAFGYGYTF. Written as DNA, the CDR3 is TGTGCCAGCAGTTTAAAACAGGGGGCGTTTGGATATGGCTACACCTTC.